This paragraph reports one TCR beta chain. The assay was immunoSEQ multiplex PCR, and TCRdb's table has in-frame clones only and misses some. The sample yields more than 100,000 clones, roughly 90% seen once. This sample stems from a study of T cell responses to AZD1222 COVID-19 vaccine. The germline V gene encodes CDR1 SGHTA and CDR2 FQGNSA. This CDR3 has 15 amino acids. V shed 5 bases and J 3 bases; nucleotides not matched to a gene: 6. The chain is built from TRBV7-2 and TRBJ2-5, with 10 positions matching TRBD2. The origin of this receptor is an adult in good health. This material consisted of peripheral blood, taken on day 0 of AZD1222 vaccination. The CDR3 coding sequence is TGTGCCAGCAGCGGGAGGACTAGCGGAAAAGAGACCCAGTACTTC. Protein: CASSGRTSGKETQYF.